Described below is a single T cell receptor beta chain sequence and its context. Its target is not known. This record belongs to a study of T cell repertoires in cytomegalovirus infection. Study details: It was the public TCR beta signatures that indicated both CMV infection and matching HLA type.

The CDR3 sequence is 14 residues long. After removal of 3 bases from V and 9 bases from J, the junction contained 10 bases not matched to a gene. The germline CDR1 and CDR2 sequences are MNHNS and SASEGT. Whole-study findings and limits: Identification of carriers of CMV plus the relevant HLA was performed using cumulative public TCR beta family frequency. Within the response measured ex vivo, HLA-C-restricted CMV-specific TCR beta clonotypes were dominant.

Using its own MiXCR run on the reads, TCRdb lists one record per CDR3 protein. The table shows about 500,000 distinct CDR3 sequences, with around a third occurring only once. The genes are TRBV6-1 and TRBJ2-5, with 7 nucleotides matching TRBD1. This receptor was identified in a human donor in good health (CMV status not recorded). Some clones in this sample may be carry-over from other donors' samples. Here the sequenced sample was cultured PBMCs, taken from culture after CMV antigen stimulation. The CDR3 reads CASSDLGGGLSQYF. CDR3 DNA sequence: TGTGCCAGCAGTGATCTAGGGGGCGGCTTGTCCCAGTACTTC.